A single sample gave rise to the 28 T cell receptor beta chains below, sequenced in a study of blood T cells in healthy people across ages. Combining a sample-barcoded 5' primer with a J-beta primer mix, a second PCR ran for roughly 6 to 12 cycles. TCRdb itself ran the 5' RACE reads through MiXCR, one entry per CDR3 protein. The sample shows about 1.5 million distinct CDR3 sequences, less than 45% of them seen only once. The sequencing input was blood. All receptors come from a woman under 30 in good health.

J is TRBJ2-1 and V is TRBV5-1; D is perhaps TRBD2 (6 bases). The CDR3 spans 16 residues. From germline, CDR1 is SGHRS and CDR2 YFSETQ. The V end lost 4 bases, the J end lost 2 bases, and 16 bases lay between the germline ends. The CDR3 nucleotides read TGCGCCAGCAGCCGACTACTAGCTGGGACCTACAATGAGCAGTTCTTC. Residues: CASSRLLAGTYNEQFF. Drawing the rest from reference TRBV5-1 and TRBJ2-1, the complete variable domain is KAGVTQTPRYLIKTRGQQVTLSCSPISGHRSVSWYQQTPGQGLQFLFEYFSETQRNKGNFPGRFSGRQFSNSRSEMNVSTLELGDSALYLCASSRLLAGTYNEQFFGPGTRLTVL.

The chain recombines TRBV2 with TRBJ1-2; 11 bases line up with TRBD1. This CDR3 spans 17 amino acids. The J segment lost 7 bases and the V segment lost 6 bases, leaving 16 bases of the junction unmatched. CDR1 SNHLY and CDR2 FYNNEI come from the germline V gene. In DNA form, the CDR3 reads TGTGCCAGCAGGAACCTTTTACCGGGACAGGGGGTTGGTGGCTACACCTTC. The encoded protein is CASRNLLPGQGVGGYTF. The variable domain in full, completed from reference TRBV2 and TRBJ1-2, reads EPEVTQTPSHQVTQMGQEVILRCVPISNHLYFYWYRQILGQKVEFLVSFYNNEISEKSEIFDDQFSVERPDGSNFTLKIRSTKLEDSAMYFCASRNLLPGQGVGGYTFGSGTRLTVV.

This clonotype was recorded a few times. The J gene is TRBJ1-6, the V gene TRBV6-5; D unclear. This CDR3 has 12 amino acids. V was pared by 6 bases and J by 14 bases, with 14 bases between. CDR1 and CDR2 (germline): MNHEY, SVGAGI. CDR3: CASSQPQLALHF. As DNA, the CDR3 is TGTGCCAGCAGCCAGCCCCAGCTTGCCCTCCACTTT.

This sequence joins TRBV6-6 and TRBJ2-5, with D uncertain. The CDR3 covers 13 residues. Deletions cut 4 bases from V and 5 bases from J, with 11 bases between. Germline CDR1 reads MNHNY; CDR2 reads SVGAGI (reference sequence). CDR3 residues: CASSFRQMETQYF. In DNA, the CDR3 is TGTGCCAGCAGTTTTCGGCAGATGGAGACCCAGTACTTC.

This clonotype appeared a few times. The CDR3 loop is CASSQPHGRTDTQYF. CDR3 nucleotides: TGCGCCAGCAGCCAACCCCATGGACGTACAGATACGCAGTATTTT. V is TRBV4-1 and J is TRBJ2-3; D gene unclear. V was clipped by 2 bases and J by 3 bases, with 12 bases between them. The CDR3 extends over 15 amino acids. Germline-derived CDR1 and CDR2 are MGHRA and YSYEKL.

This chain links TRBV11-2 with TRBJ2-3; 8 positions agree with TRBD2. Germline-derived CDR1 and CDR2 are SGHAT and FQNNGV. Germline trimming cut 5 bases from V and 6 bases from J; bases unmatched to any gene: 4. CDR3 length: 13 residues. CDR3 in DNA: TGTGCCAGCAGCCCGGGACTAGGGGATACGCAGTATTTT. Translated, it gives CASSPGLGDTQYF.

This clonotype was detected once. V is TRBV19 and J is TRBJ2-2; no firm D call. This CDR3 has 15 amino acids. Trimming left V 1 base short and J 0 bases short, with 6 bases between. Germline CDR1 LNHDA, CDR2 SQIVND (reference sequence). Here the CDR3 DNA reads TGTGCCAGTAGTATAGTGGCGGCGAACACCGGGGAGCTGTTTTTT. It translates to CASSIVAANTGELFF.

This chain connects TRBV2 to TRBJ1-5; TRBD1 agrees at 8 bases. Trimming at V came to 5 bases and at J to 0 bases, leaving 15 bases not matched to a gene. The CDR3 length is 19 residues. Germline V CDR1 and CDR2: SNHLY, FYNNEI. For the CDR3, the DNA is TGTGCCAGCAGTCCTAGGGGGGCAGGGGGCGTTCGTAGCAATCAGCCCCAGCATTTT. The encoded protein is CASSPRGAGGVRSNQPQHF.

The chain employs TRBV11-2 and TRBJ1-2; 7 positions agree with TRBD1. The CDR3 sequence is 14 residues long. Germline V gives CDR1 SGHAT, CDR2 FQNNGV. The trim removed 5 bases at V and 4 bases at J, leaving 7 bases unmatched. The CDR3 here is CASSTHRGGYGYTF. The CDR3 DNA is TGTGCCAGCAGCACCCACAGGGGAGGCTATGGCTACACCTTC.

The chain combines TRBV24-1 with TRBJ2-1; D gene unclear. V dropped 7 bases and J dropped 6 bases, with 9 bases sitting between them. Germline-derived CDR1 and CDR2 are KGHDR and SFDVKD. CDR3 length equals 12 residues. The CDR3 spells CATSHTLNEQFF. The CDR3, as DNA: TGTGCCACCAGCCACACACTCAATGAGCAGTTCTTC.

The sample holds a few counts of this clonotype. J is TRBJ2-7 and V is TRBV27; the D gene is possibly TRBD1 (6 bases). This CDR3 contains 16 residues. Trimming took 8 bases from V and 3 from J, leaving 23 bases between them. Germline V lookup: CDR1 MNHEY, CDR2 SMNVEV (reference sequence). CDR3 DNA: TGTGCCAGCCGCTTAGGCCCACAGGGTGGCGTCTACGAGCAGTACTTC. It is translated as CASRLGPQGGVYEQYF.

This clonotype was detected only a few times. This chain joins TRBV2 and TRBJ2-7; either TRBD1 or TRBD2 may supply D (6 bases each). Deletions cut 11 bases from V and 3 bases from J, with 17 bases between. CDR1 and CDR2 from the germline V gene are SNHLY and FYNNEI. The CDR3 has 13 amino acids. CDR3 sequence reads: CAQGGDTDYEQYF. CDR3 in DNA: TGTGCCCAGGGCGGGGACACGGACTACGAGCAGTACTTC.

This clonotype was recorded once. The CDR3 region has the DNA TGCGCCAGCAGCCAAGGGCCATACACTGAAGCTTTCTTT. Its translation is CASSQGPYTEAFF. The V and J genes are TRBV4-3 and TRBJ1-1; D remains ambiguous. CDR1 is LGHNA, CDR2 YSLEER, per germline. V was trimmed by 1 base and J by 3 bases, leaving 6 bases between them. The CDR3 spans 13 residues.

This CDR3 reads CAWTKGPVYGYTF. The DNA of the CDR3 is TGTGCCTGGACCAAAGGGCCCGTCTATGGCTACACCTTC. The genes are TRBV30 and TRBJ1-2; no firm D call. The CDR3 totals 13 residues. The germline gives CDR1 GTSNPN, CDR2 SVGIG (reference sequence). The V and J ends lost 4 bases and 4 bases respectively, with 13 bases between them. The complete variable domain, with remaining parts taken from reference TRBV30 and TRBJ1-2, reads SQTIHQWPATLVQPVGSPLSLECTVEGTSNPNLYWYRQAAGRGLQLLFYSVGIGQISSEVPQNLSASRPQDRQFILSSKKLLLSDSGFYLCAWTKGPVYGYTFGSGTRLTVV.

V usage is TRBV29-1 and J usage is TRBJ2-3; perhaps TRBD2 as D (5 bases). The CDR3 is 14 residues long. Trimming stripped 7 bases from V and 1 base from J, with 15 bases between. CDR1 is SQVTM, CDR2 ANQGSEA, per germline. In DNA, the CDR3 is TGCAGCGCTTCGCGGGCCTCGGGCACAGATACGCAGTATTTT. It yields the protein CSASRASGTDTQYF.

This CDR3 reads CASAGACEQYF. The CDR3 DNA is TGTGCCAGCGCTGGGGCCTGCGAGCAGTACTTC. The rearrangement joins TRBV6-2 or TRBV6-3 to TRBJ2-7; TRBD1 might be the D (5 bases). This CDR3 has 11 residues. The V gene's germline CDR1 is MNHEY and CDR2 SVGEGT. The V and J ends lost 8 bases and 6 bases respectively, with 11 bases between them.

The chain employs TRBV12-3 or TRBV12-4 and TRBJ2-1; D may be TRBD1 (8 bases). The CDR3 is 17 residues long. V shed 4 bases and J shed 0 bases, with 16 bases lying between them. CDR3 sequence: CASSSQGGGGSYNEQFF. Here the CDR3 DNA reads TGTGCCAGCAGTTCACAGGGGGGCGGGGGCTCCTACAATGAGCAGTTCTTC.

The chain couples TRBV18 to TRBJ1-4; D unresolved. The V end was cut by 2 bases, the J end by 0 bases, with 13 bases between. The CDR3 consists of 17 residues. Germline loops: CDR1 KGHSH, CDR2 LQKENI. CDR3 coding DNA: TGTGCCAGCTCACCAAAGGCCGCCACCTCAACTAATGAAAAACTGTTTTTT. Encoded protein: CASSPKAATSTNEKLFF.

CDR3 protein: CSARRVFNQPQHF. The CDR3 DNA is TGCAGTGCTAGGAGGGTATTCAATCAGCCCCAGCATTTT. The V gene is TRBV20-1, the J gene TRBJ1-5; D not resolved. This CDR3 is 13 amino acids long. Germline CDR1 reads DFQATT; CDR2 reads SNEGSKA (reference sequence). V dropped 3 bases and J dropped 3 bases, with 9 bases sitting between them.

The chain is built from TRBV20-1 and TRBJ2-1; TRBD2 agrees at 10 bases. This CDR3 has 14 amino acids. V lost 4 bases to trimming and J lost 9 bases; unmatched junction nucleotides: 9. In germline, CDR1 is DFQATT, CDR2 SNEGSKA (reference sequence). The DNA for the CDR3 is TGCAGTGCTACCCTAGCGGGAGTAAGAAGTGAGCAGTTCTTC. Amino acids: CSATLAGVRSEQFF.

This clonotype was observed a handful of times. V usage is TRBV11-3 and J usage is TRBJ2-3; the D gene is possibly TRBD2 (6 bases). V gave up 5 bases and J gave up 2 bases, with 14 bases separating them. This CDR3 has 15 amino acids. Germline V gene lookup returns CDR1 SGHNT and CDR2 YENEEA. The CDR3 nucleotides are TGTGCCAGCAGCCCCGGGGTAGCGGACACAGATACGCAGTATTTT. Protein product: CASSPGVADTDTQYF. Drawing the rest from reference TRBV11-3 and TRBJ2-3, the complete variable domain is EAGVVQSPRYKIIEKKQPVAFWCNPISGHNTLYWYLQNLGQGPELLIRYENEEAVDDSQLPKDRFSAERLKGVDSTLKIQPAELGDSAVYLCASSPGVADTDTQYFGPGTRLTVL.

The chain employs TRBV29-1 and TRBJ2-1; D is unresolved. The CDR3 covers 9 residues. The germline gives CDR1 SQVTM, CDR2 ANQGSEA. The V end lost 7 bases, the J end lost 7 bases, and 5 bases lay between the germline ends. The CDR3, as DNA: TGCAGCGAGGGTAATGAGCAGTTCTTC. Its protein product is CSEGNEQFF.

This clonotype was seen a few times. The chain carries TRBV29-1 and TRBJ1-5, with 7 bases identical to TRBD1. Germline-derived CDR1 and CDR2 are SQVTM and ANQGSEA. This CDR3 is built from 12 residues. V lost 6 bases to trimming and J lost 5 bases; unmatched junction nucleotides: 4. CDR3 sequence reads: CSVGTGDQPQHF. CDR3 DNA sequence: TGCAGCGTAGGAACAGGGGATCAGCCCCAGCATTTT. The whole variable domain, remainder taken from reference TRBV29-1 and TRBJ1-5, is SAVISQKPSRDICQRGTSLTIQCQVDSQVTMMFWYRQQPGQSLTLIATANQGSEATYESGFVIDKFPISRPNLTFSTLTVSNMSPEDSSIYLCSVGTGDQPQHFGDGTRLSIL.

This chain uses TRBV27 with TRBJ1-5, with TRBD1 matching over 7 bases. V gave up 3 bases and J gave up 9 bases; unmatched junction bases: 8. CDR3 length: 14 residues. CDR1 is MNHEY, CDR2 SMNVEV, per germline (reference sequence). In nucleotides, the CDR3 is TGTGCCAGCAGTTTCTCGGACTCAGGGGGGCCCCAGCATTTT. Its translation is CASSFSDSGGPQHF.

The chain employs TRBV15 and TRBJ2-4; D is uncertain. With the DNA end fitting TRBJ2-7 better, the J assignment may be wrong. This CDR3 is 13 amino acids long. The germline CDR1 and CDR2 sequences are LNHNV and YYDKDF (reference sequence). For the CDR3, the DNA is TGTGCCACCAGCCCCTCGAGCATCTACGAGCAGTACTTC. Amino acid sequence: CATSPSSIYEQYF.

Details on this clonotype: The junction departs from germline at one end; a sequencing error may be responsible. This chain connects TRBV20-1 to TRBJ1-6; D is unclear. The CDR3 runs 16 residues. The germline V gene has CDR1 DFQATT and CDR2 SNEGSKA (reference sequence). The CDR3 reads CSAPLAGNRRNSPPHF. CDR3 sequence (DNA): TGCAGTGCCCCCTTGGCGGGAAATCGGAGAAATTCACCCCCCCACTTT.

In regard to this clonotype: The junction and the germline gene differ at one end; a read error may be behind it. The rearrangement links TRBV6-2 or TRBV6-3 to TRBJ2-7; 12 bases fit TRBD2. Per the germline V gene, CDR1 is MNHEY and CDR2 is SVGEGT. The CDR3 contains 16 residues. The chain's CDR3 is CDSSRTTSGGPYEQYF. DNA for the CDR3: TGTGACAGCAGTCGAACGACTAGCGGGGGCCCCTACGAGCAGTACTTC.

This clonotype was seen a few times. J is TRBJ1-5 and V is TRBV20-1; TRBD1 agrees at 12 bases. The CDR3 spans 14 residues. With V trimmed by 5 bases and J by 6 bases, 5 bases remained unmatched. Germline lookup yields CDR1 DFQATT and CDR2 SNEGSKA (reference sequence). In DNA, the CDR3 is TGCAGTGCTCCGGGACAGGGGGCCGGTCAGCCCCAGCATTTT. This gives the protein CSAPGQGAGQPQHF.